The present T cell receptor (beta chain) was sequenced within a study of shared clonotypes between healthy human individuals. Overall study findings and caveats: The represented genetic and exposure-history diversity was limited by the small number of donors.

Naive CD8 cells were CD45RO-negative, positively selected for CCR7, excluding terminally differentiated effector memory CD45RA+ cells. Here immunoSEQ multiplex PCR was the method, and the copy in TCRdb shows in-frame clones only, minus some. The sample contains roughly 890,000 clones, over 90% of which appear only once. Worth noting for this clone: The antigen is not known.

Trimming shortened V by 0 bases and J by 4 bases, and 10 bases separated the two germline ends. This CDR3 has 15 amino acids. Germline loops: CDR1 SGHAT, CDR2 FQNNGV. The sample taken for sequencing was naive CD8+ T cells sorted from blood. The V and J genes are TRBV11-2 and TRBJ1-3; unclear D gene. The receptor comes from a young man in good health. CDR3 coding DNA: TGTGCCAGCAGCTTAGATTGGGCAGCCGGAAACACCATATATTTT. It encodes CASSLDWAAGNTIYF. Supplemented by reference TRBV11-2 and TRBJ1-3, the full variable domain reads EAGVAQSPRYKIIEKRQSVAFWCNPISGHATLYWYQQILGQGPKLLIQFQNNGVVDDSQLPKDRFSAERLKGVDSTLKIQPAKLEDSAVYLCASSLDWAAGNTIYFGEGSWLTVV.